A single sample is the source of the 13 T cell receptor beta chains below, sequenced in a study of blood T cell repertoires in COVID-19. Profiling relied on immunoSEQ multiplex PCR, and the TCRdb table lists in-frame clones only, not all of them. The table records approximately 200,000 clones, roughly 89% of them present only once. Source material: peripheral blood. The origin of the receptors is a man aged 55-75 years who had recovered from COVID-19.

The chain has TRBV15 and TRBJ1-4; D is possibly TRBD1 (6 bases). CDR3 size: 14 residues. V was cut by 3 bases and J by 7 bases, with 12 bases left in between. CDR1 and CDR2 (germline): LNHNV, YYDKDF (reference sequence). CDR3 sequence: CATSSRQGGEKLFF. DNA of the CDR3: TGTGCCACCAGCAGCAGACAAGGGGGTGAAAAACTGTTTTTT.

The rearrangement uses TRBV29-1 and TRBJ2-3; D unresolved. Trimming stripped 3 bases from V and 0 bases from J, with 4 bases between. Germline V gene lookup returns CDR1 SQVTM and CDR2 ANQGSEA. This CDR3 has 12 amino acids. CDR3 loop: CSVDVSTDTQYF. The CDR3 DNA reads TGCAGCGTTGACGTGAGCACAGATACGCAGTATTTT.

The chain is built from TRBV6-6 and TRBJ2-2, with 7 bases fitting TRBD2. Germline V CDR1 and CDR2: MNHNY, SVGAGI (reference sequence). J gave up 2 bases and V 7 bases, and 7 bases lay outside the gene matches. This CDR3 is built from 15 residues. The CDR3 loop is CASTDAGVNTGELFF. The CDR3 nucleotides are TGTGCCAGCACGGATGCGGGGGTAAACACCGGGGAGCTGTTTTTT.

This clone was picked up one time. The chain recombines TRBV19 with TRBJ2-3, with TRBD2 identical over 11 bases. The trim removed 2 bases at V and 4 bases at J, leaving 8 bases unmatched. CDR3 length equals 17 residues. Germline CDR1 is LNHDA and CDR2 is SQIVND (reference sequence). The CDR3 is CASSIRLAGGGADTQYF. The DNA for the CDR3 is TGTGCCAGTAGTATACGGCTAGCGGGAGGAGGAGCAGATACGCAGTATTTT.

The CDR3 sequence: CAISQKRQGEVEAFF. The CDR3 DNA is TGTGCCATCAGTCAGAAAAGACAGGGTGAGGTTGAAGCTTTCTTT. The rearrangement joins TRBV10-3 to TRBJ1-1, with 7 bases lining up with TRBD1. CDR1 and CDR2 (germline): ENHRY, SYGVKD. The CDR3 is 15 residues long. Trimming took 5 bases from V and 7 from J; bases not matched to a gene: 13.

This clone has only a few counts. The genes are TRBV20-1 and TRBJ1-2; possible D gene TRBD1, 6 bases. Per the germline V gene, CDR1 is DFQATT and CDR2 is SNEGSKA (reference sequence). The CDR3 runs to 11 residues. V was trimmed by 7 bases and J by 4 bases, leaving 10 bases between them. The chain's CDR3 is CSVHRAYGYTF. CDR3 in DNA: TGCAGTGTCCACAGGGCCTATGGCTACACCTTC.

The chain recombines TRBV15 with TRBJ2-7; D is ambiguous. V lost 4 bases to trimming and J lost 7 bases, with 11 bases between them. Germline lookup yields CDR1 LNHNV and CDR2 YYDKDF (reference sequence). The CDR3 runs 12 residues. CDR3 in amino acids: CATSTTRLEQYF. CDR3 DNA sequence: TGTGCCACCAGCACTACCCGCTTAGAGCAGTACTTC.

The V call is TRBV7-9, the J call TRBJ1-5; no firm D call. With 10 bases removed from V and 7 bases from J, the gap between germline ends came to 14 bases. Germline values: CDR1 SEHNR, CDR2 FQNEAQ (reference sequence). This CDR3 region has 12 residues. CDR3 loop: CAISSGGQPQHF. The CDR3 DNA reads TGTGCCATCTCAAGCGGCGGCCAGCCCCAGCATTTT.

The chain employs TRBV6-1 and TRBJ2-6, with D perhaps matching TRBD1 (5 bases). Trimming took off 0 bases at V and 2 bases at J, with 8 bases between the two ends. The CDR3 runs 16 residues. Germline assignment: CDR1 MNHNS and CDR2 SASEGT. CDR3 sequence reads: CASSEAPGPGANVLTF. DNA for the CDR3: TGTGCCAGCAGTGAAGCGCCAGGGCCTGGGGCCAACGTCCTGACTTTC.

The chain joins TRBV19 to TRBJ2-1; 8 positions agree with TRBD2. Germline V lookup: CDR1 LNHDA, CDR2 SQIVND (reference sequence). CDR3 length: 17 amino acids. V shed 3 bases, J shed 7 bases, and the junction held 14 bases outside the gene matches. The chain's CDR3 is CASSIFPGREGRNEQFF. The CDR3, as DNA: TGTGCCAGTAGTATTTTTCCCGGACGGGAGGGGAGGAATGAGCAGTTCTTC.

V is TRBV9 and J is TRBJ2-5; 7 nucleotides match TRBD2. This CDR3 is built from 15 residues. V shed 0 bases and J 2 bases; nucleotides not matched to a gene: 4. The germline CDR1 and CDR2 sequences are SGDLS and YYNGEE. The CDR3 DNA reads TGTGCCAGCAGCGTAGCACTAGCGAGGCAAGAGACCCAGTACTTC. This codes for CASSVALARQETQYF.

The chain is built from TRBV27 and TRBJ1-2, with unresolved D. Germline V CDR1 and CDR2: MNHEY, SMNVEV (reference sequence). CDR3 length: 10 residues. V gave up 7 bases and J gave up 6 bases, with 6 bases separating them. Here the CDR3 reads CASTADGYTF. The CDR3 DNA follows: TGTGCCAGCACCGCGGATGGCTACACCTTC.

The rearrangement joins TRBV5-1 to TRBJ2-2; D may be TRBD1 (6 bases). The germline CDR1 and CDR2 sequences are SGHRS and YFSETQ. The CDR3 consists of 15 residues. V was cut by 4 bases and J by 1 base, with 11 bases left in between. The CDR3 DNA follows: TGCGCCAGCAGCCCGGAGACAGGGAACACCGGGGAGCTGTTTTTT. Protein product: CASSPETGNTGELFF.